This T cell receptor beta chain was captured by sequencing in a study of T cell repertoires in cytomegalovirus infection. Study outcomes and limitations: The ex vivo response showed dominance by HLA-C-restricted CMV-specific TCR beta clonotypes.

MiXCR was run by TCRdb on the reads, yielding one entry per CDR3 protein. Of 450,000 to 650,000 distinct CDR3 sequences listed, almost 40% are singletons. Trimming removed 6 bases from V and 2 bases from J; junction bases left unmatched: 16. Per germline, CDR1 SNHLY and CDR2 FYNNEI. This CDR3 has 20 residues. Comments on this clonotype: As yet, its antigen is unknown.

Sequenced here: cultured PBMCs, sampled from culture after CMV antigen stimulation. This chain uses TRBV2 with TRBJ2-2; 12 bases match TRBD1. The receptor was isolated from a human donor in good health (CMV status not recorded). Some clones in this sample may be carry-over from other donors' samples. DNA for the CDR3: TGTGCCAGCAGGGGACAGGGGGCTCCTGGGGCCATGACAAACACCGGGGAGCTGTTTTTT. Its translation: CASRGQGAPGAMTNTGELFF.